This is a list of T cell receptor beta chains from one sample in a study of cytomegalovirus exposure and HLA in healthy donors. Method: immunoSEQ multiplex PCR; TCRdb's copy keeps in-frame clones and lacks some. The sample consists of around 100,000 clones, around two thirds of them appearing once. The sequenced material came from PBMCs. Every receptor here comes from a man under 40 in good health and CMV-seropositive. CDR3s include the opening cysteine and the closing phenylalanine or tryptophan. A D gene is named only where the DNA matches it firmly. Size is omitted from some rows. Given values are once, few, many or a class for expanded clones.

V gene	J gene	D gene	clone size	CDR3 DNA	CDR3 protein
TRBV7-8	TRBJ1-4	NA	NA	TGTGCCAGCAGCTCAACAAGATCTCCAACTAATGAAAAACTGTTTTTT	CASSSTRSPTNEKLFF
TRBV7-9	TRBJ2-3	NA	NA	TGTGCCAGCAGCCTTCGCGGTCTTTTTGGAGATACGCAGTATTTT	CASSLRGLFGDTQYF
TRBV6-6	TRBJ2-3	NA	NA	TGTGCCAGCAGTTACACAACAGATACGCAGTATTTT	CASSYTTDTQYF
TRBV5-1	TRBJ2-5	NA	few	TGCGCCAGCAGCTCCCTCGGGGGAGAGACCCAGTACTTC	CASSSLGGETQYF
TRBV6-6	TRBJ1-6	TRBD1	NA	TGTGCCAGCAGCCCCCCCGGGACAGCTAATTCACCCCTCCACTTT	CASSPPGTANSPLHF
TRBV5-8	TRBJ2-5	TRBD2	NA	TGTGCCAGCAGCATAGCGGGGTCCTCGGGGACCCAGTACTTC	CASSIAGSSGTQYF
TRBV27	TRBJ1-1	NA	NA	TGTGCCAGCGAACCTTCCCGGGGGGACGGTGGGGGGAACACTGAAGCTTTCTTT	CASEPSRGDGGGNTEAFF
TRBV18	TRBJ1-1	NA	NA	TGTGCCAGCTCCGATAGGTCTCGGGGTATGAACACTGAAGCTTTCTTT	CASSDRSRGMNTEAFF
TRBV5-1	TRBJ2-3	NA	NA	TGCGCCAGCAGCTTTACGGTTTTT	CASSFTVF
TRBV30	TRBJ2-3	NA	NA	TGTGCCTGGGGGGACTTTAGCACAGATACGCAGTATTTT	CAWGDFSTDTQYF
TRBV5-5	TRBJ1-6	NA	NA	TGTGCCAGCAGCCCTCTCATACAGAGCTCCTATAATTCACCCCTCCACTTT	CASSPLIQSSYNSPLHF
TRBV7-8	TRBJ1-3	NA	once	TGTGCCAGCAGCCCCCCTGTCGGGTTGGGAAACACCATATATTTT	CASSPPVGLGNTIYF
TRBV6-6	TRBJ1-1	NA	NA	TGTGCCAGCTCCCCCGAGTGGCAGGGCCGCACTGAAGCTTTCTTT	CASSPEWQGRTEAFF
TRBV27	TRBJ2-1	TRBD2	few	TGTGCCAGCCGGAGCGGGGGGGCATACAATGAGCAGTTCTTC	CASRSGGAYNEQFF
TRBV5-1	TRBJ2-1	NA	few	TGCGCCAGCAGCGCGGGACTCCACAATGAGCAGTTCTTC	CASSAGLHNEQFF
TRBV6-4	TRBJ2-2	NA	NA	TGTGCCAGCAGCAAAAGAGCAAATCTGAACACCGGGGAGCTGTTTTTT	CASSKRANLNTGELFF
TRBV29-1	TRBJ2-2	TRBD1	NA	TGCAGCGCCGGGACAGGGACCGGGGAGCTGTTTTTT	CSAGTGTGELFF
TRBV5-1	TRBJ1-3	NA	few	TGCGCCAGCAGCCAAGATCGACTGGGTGGAAACACCATATATTTT	CASSQDRLGGNTIYF
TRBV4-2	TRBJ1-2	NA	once	TGTGCCAGCAGCCAAGATCAGGGGTACTATGGCTACACCTTC	CASSQDQGYYGYTF
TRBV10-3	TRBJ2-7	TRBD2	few	TGTGCCATCAGTGCGGGGGGGCATGGCGAGCAGTACTTC	CAISAGGHGEQYF
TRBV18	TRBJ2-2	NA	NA	TGTGCCAGCTCACCACCGGCAGGGGCGGCGAACACCGGGGAGCTGTTTTTT	CASSPPAGAANTGELFF
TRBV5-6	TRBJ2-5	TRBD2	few	TGTGCCAGCAGCTTACTAGCGGGGGGACGGGAGACCCAGTACTTC	CASSLLAGGRETQYF
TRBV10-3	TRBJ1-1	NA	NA	TGTGCCATCAGGGACAGCATGAACACTGAAGCTTTCTTT	CAIRDSMNTEAFF
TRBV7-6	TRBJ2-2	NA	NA	TGTGCCAGCAGCTTAGGGGCAGCCGGGGAGCTGTTTTTT	CASSLGAAGELFF
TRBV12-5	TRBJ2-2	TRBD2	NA	TGTGCTAGTGATTCGACTAGCGGGGGAGGCAACACCGGGGAGCTGTTTTTT	CASDSTSGGGNTGELFF
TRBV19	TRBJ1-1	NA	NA	TGTGCCAGTAGTATTCGTACAGTTGACACTGAAGCTTTCTTT	CASSIRTVDTEAFF
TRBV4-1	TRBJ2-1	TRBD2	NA	TGCGCCAGCAACAGGGTAGCGGGGGACAATGAGCAGTTCTTC	CASNRVAGDNEQFF
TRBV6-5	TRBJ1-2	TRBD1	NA	TGTGCCAGCAGCAAGGACAGGATCTATGGCTACACCTTC	CASSKDRIYGYTF
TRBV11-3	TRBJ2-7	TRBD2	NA	TGTGCCAGCAGCCCATCTAGCGGGGCATACTCCTACGAGCAGTACTTC	CASSPSSGAYSYEQYF
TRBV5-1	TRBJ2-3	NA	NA	TGCGCCAGCAGCTTACAGGGAGTTTCAGATACGCAGTATTTT	CASSLQGVSDTQYF
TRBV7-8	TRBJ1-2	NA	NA	TGTGCCAGCAGCGCCGACCGAGCAGGGTGGGATGGCTACACCTTC	CASSADRAGWDGYTF
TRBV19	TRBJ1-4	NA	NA	TGTGCCAGTAGTATATCCGGGGGACTGTTTTTT	CASSISGGLFF
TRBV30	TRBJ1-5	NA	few	TGTGCCTGGAGTCCCTATAGCAATCAGCCCCAGCATTTT	CAWSPYSNQPQHF
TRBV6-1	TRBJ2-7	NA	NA	TGTGCCAGTCGTTGGAGCTCCTACGAGCAGTACTTC	CASRWSSYEQYF
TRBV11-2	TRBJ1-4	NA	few	TGTGCCAGCAGTTATAGCGGGACACCAAATGAAAAACTGTTTTTT	CASSYSGTPNEKLFF